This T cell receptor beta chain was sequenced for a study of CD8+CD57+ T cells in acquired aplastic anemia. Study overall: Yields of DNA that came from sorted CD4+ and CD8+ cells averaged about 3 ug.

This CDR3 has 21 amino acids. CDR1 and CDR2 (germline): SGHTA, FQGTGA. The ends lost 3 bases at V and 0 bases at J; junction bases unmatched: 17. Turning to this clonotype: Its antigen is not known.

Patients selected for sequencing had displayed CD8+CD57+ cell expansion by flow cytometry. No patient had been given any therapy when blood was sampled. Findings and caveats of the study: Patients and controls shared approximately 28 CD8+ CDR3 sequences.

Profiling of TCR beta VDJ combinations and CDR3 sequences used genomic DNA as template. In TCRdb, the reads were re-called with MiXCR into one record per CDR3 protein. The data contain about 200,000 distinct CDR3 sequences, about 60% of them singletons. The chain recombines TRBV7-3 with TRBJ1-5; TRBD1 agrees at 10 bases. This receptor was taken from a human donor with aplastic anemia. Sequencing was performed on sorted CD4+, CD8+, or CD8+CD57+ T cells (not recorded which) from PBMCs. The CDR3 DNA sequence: TGTGCCAGCAGCTTTATCTTCCCCGGGACAGGGGTGTTTTATAGCAATCAGCCCCAGCATTTT. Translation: CASSFIFPGTGVFYSNQPQHF.